This T cell receptor beta chain was captured in a study of T cell responses to AZD1222 COVID-19 vaccine. Study context: Researchers grouped second doses given at about 4 or about 12 weeks into one pool. Overall study results and limits: Donors skewed white British and female; clonal diversity was possibly underestimated.

This clone was seen only once. What it recognizes is unknown. The table came from immunoSEQ multiplex PCR; TCRdb's copy has only in-frame clones and leaves some out. Of about 84,000 clones in the sample, 87% were seen once. The CDR3 loop spans 13 amino acids. Germline V lookup: CDR1 MNHEY, CDR2 SVGAGI. Between the trimmed V and J ends, which lost 6 bases and 1 base, there was a span of 9 bases. This chain links TRBV6-5 with TRBJ1-1; D gene ambiguous. This clonotype was sampled from an adult in good health. The sequencing used peripheral blood, collected on day 0 of AZD1222 vaccination. CDR3 sequence: CASRSFTNTEAFF. CDR3 bases: TGTGCCAGCAGATCTTTTACGAACACTGAAGCTTTCTTT.